This T cell receptor beta chain was recovered during a study of cytomegalovirus exposure and HLA in healthy donors listed by TCRdb under 2017. For context, the study as a whole: According to a later analysis, one platform produced both the 120 validation repertoires and the approximately 600 repertoires of the first cohort. The study aimed to test whether signatures of past pathogen exposure could be identified by cataloging public T cell receptors. Along with the approximately 670-subject first cohort, a separate validation cohort of roughly 110 different subjects was used. The study combined high-throughput TCR immunosequencing, statistical association of individual TCRs with disease status, and machine learning to predict cytomegalovirus infection status. Points the paper makes about the study in general: The study listed approximately 150 TCR beta chains as associated with cytomegalovirus. The validation cohort had no HLA typing available for a later analysis, so co-occurrence within that cohort was assessed over all 130 or so repertoires. Subsequent analysis determined that TCRs grouped into clusters in the first cohort also showed a tendency toward co-occurrence across the approximately 120 validation repertoires, and roughly 94% of cluster scores exceeded 0. The authors suggested that the approach could potentially be generalized to other disease states and immunological phenotypes. In both the original and validation cohorts, the classifier was reported to diagnose cytomegalovirus status with high specificity and sensitivity. A few of the identified cytomegalovirus-associated TCR beta chains were confirmed in vitro to be specific for cytomegalovirus antigens. Most TCR sequences were seen in very few donors, while some public TCRs were found in many individuals.

Donors formed part of the validation cohort, which comprised fewer than 150 subjects and was distinct from the first cohort of several hundred subjects. Notes on this clone: Its antigen remains undetermined. No qualities accompany the bases; no much larger clone lies one base away.

Libraries came from the immunoSEQ multiplex PCR assay. In the original analysis: A statistical classification framework was developed to diagnose cytomegalovirus status using the catalog of TCR beta chain sequences. TCRdb holds this immuneACCESS table with in-frame rearrangements only. Some clones are missing; in checked studies, unresolved V genes explain under half, and the rest has no known cause. V and J calls and clone size are copied from that table; D and trimming were computed from the DNA. The sample data list 230,000 or so clones, and about 91% of these were observed just once. Of the sample, 2.9% is held by the ten largest clones. The CDR3 has 13 amino acids, counting the end cysteine and phenylalanine. The sequence is cut down to CDR3 DNA, 39 bases in frame from base 1. After removal of 3 bases from V and 6 bases from J, the junction retains 5 bases not matched to a gene. The germline V gene provides CDR1 SGHAT and CDR2 FQNNGV.

Sequenced material: PBMCs. The TCR originated in a woman aged 18-29 years in good health and CMV-seronegative. The rearrangement joined TRBV11-2 to TRBJ2-7, and 7 junctional nucleotides match TRBD1. The DNA reads TGTGCCAGCAGCTTCAGGGGGAATGGCGAGCAGTACTTC. This is translated as CASSFRGNGEQYF.